Each of the 22 T cell receptor beta chains below was sequenced from the same sample in a study of cytomegalovirus exposure and HLA in healthy donors. Data came from immunoSEQ multiplex PCR; TCRdb stores just in-frame clones and leaves some out. Of 150,000 to 200,000 clones in the sample, roughly 82% are singletons; the top ten hold roughly 6.5%. The sample was PBMCs. These receptors all come from a man younger than 35 in good health and CMV-seropositive.

The V and J genes are TRBV7-9 and TRBJ2-3; a weak D match, TRBD2 (6 bases). CDR1 and CDR2 from the germline V gene are SEHNR and FQNEAQ (reference sequence). Trimming stripped 0 bases from V and 6 bases from J, with 13 bases between. The CDR3 loop spans 15 amino acids. The CDR3 loop is CASSLAARERDTQYF. The CDR3 DNA follows: TGTGCCAGCAGCTTAGCAGCACGGGAGAGGGATACGCAGTATTTT. Supplemented by reference TRBV7-9 and TRBJ2-3, the full variable domain reads DTGVSQNPRHKITKRGQNVTFRCDPISEHNRLYWYRQTLGQGPEFLTYFQNEAQLEKSRLLSDRFSAERPKGSFSTLEIQRTEQGDSAMYLCASSLAARERDTQYFGPGTRLTVL.

The chain has TRBV7-9 and TRBJ2-7; D is ambiguous. CDR3 size: 13 residues. Germline CDR1 is SEHNR and CDR2 is FQNEAQ (reference sequence). V was trimmed by 2 bases and J by 1 base, leaving 6 bases between them. The CDR3 loop reads CASSLSKSYEQYF. The CDR3 bases are TGTGCCAGCAGCTTATCCAAATCCTACGAGCAGTACTTC.

This chain joins TRBV5-4 and TRBJ2-7; 9 bases align to TRBD2. The CDR3 contains 15 residues. CDR1 and CDR2 (germline): SGHNT, YYREEE (reference sequence). The trim removed 0 bases at V and 0 bases at J, leaving 1 base unmatched. The CDR3 DNA is TGTGCCAGCAGCTTGGGCGGGAGGGCCTCCTACGAGCAGTACTTC. This encodes CASSLGGRASYEQYF. Full variable domain (outside the CDR3, taken from reference TRBV5-4 and TRBJ2-7): ETGVTQSPTHLIKTRGQQVTLRCSSQSGHNTVSWYQQALGQGPQFIFQYYREEENGRGNFPPRFSGLQFPNYSSELNVNALELDDSALYLCASSLGGRASYEQYFGPGTRLTVT.

Only one count was recorded for this clone. This chain connects TRBV13 to TRBJ2-1; a weak D match, TRBD2 (6 bases). Trimming cost V 1 base and J 9 bases, with 10 bases left between them. Germline V gene sequence: CDR1 PRHDT, CDR2 FYEKMQ (reference sequence). This CDR3 is built from 13 residues. The CDR3 bases are TGTGCCAGCAGCTTAGCTGGGGGAGGTGAGCAGTTCTTC. Translating it yields CASSLAGGGEQFF.

The chain links TRBV27 to TRBJ2-3, with TRBD2 identical over 9 bases. The germline V gene has CDR1 MNHEY and CDR2 SMNVEV (reference sequence). With 5 bases clipped from V and 1 base from J, the junction kept 4 bases outside the gene matches. The CDR3 runs to 15 residues. The CDR3 loop reads CASSTWTSGTDTQYF. The CDR3 DNA reads as TGTGCCAGCAGTACCTGGACTAGCGGCACAGATACGCAGTATTTT.

The J gene is TRBJ2-5, the V gene TRBV28, with TRBD2 matching over 9 bases. Trimming cost V 7 bases and J 4 bases; bases outside gene matches: 4. CDR1 and CDR2 from the germline V gene are MDHEN and SYDVKM. The CDR3 loop spans 13 amino acids. For the CDR3, the DNA is TGTGCCAGCACTAGCGGGGATCTAGAGACCCAGTACTTC. Its translation: CASTSGDLETQYF. The whole variable domain, remainder taken from reference TRBV28 and TRBJ2-5, is DVKVTQSSRYLVKRTGEKVFLECVQDMDHENMFWYRQDPGLGLRLIYFSYDVKMKEKGDIPEGYSVSREKKERFSLILESASTNQTSMYLCASTSGDLETQYFGPGTRLLVL.

V is TRBV9 and J is TRBJ2-7; D perhaps matches TRBD1 (5 bases). V lost 4 bases and J lost 4, with 18 bases in between. The CDR3 length is 15 residues. Looked up from germline, CDR1 is SGDLS and CDR2 is YYNGEE. CDR3 in DNA: TGTGCCAGCAGCCCCCGGACAACCTCACCTTACGAGCAGTACTTC. Amino acids: CASSPRTTSPYEQYF.

The chain has TRBV4-3 and TRBJ2-7, with D possibly being TRBD1 (5 bases). Trimming took 0 bases from V and 2 from J, leaving 11 bases between them. The CDR3 sequence is 15 residues long. The germline V gene has CDR1 LGHNA and CDR2 YSLEER. The CDR3 protein is CASSQDSAGTYEQYF. The CDR3 DNA reads as TGCGCCAGCAGCCAAGATTCGGCAGGGACCTACGAGCAGTACTTC.

The V call is TRBV6-1, the J call TRBJ2-7; the D gene is possibly TRBD1 (6 bases). The CDR3 is 13 amino acids. Trimming shortened V by 1 base and J by 9 bases, and 13 bases separated the two germline ends. The germline V gene has CDR1 MNHNS and CDR2 SASEGT. This chain's CDR3 is CASSEGTAQGQYF. The CDR3, as DNA: TGTGCCAGCAGTGAAGGGACAGCTCAGGGGCAGTACTTC.

This chain links TRBV5-6 with TRBJ2-5; D unclear. Germline CDR1 reads SGHDT; CDR2 reads YYEEEE. V dropped 1 base and J dropped 2 bases, with 15 bases sitting between them. This CDR3 has 16 amino acids. Written as DNA, the CDR3 is TGTGCCAGCAGCTTGTTCGGCGACTCGGAACAAGAGACCCAGTACTTC. It codes for CASSLFGDSEQETQYF.

The chain uses TRBV13 and TRBJ2-3; no clear D. CDR1 and CDR2 (germline): PRHDT, FYEKMQ (reference sequence). The V and J ends lost 5 bases and 5 bases respectively, with 17 bases between them. The CDR3 consists of 15 residues. The CDR3, as DNA: TGTGCCAGCAGCAATAGCATCCCCCATAAAGATACGCAGTATTTT. It is translated as CASSNSIPHKDTQYF.

J is TRBJ1-5 and V is TRBV28; weak D call: TRBD1 (5 bases). Germline values: CDR1 MDHEN, CDR2 SYDVKM. The CDR3 is made up of 18 amino acids. V lost 3 bases and J 0 bases, leaving 18 bases between the germline ends. CDR3 DNA: TGTGCCAGCAGTTTCTTGGACACCCGACCTTATAGCAATCAGCCCCAGCATTTT. This gives the protein CASSFLDTRPYSNQPQHF.

V usage is TRBV5-6 and J usage is TRBJ2-5; D perhaps matches TRBD1 (6 bases). V was pared by 1 base and J by 2 bases, with 9 bases between. The length of the CDR3 is 14 residues. Germline V gives CDR1 SGHDT, CDR2 YYEEEE. The CDR3 region has the DNA TGTGCCAGCAGCTTGCGAGGACAGCAAGAGACCCAGTACTTC. Residues: CASSLRGQQETQYF.

The chain has TRBV27 and TRBJ2-2; TRBD1 matches at 8 bases. The CDR3 is made up of 15 amino acids. J was trimmed by 7 bases and V by 4 bases; bases with no gene match: 8. Germline V gene data show CDR1 as MNHEY and CDR2 as SMNVEV (reference sequence). The CDR3 sequence is CASSYGQGPFGELFF. The CDR3 bases are TGTGCCAGCAGTTACGGACAGGGTCCCTTCGGGGAGCTGTTTTTT.

The chain carries TRBV6-1 and TRBJ2-5; 7 bases map to TRBD1. CDR3 length: 14 residues. The V segment lost 6 bases and the J segment 4 bases; nucleotides outside the gene matches: 8. The germline V gene encodes CDR1 MNHNS and CDR2 SASEGT. The CDR3 bases are TGTGCCAGCAGCGGGACAGTTTCTGGAGAGACCCAGTACTTC. Residues: CASSGTVSGETQYF.

The chain recombines TRBV7-2 with TRBJ1-5; unclear D gene. V dropped 7 bases and J dropped 0 bases, with 7 bases sitting between them. The germline CDR1 and CDR2 sequences are SGHTA and FQGNSA. The CDR3 extends over 13 amino acids. The CDR3: CASNSYSNQPQHF. The DNA for the CDR3 is TGTGCCAGCAACTCATATAGCAATCAGCCCCAGCATTTT.

V and J are TRBV29-1 and TRBJ2-7; 8 bases map to TRBD1. CDR1 is SQVTM, CDR2 ANQGSEA, per germline. V lost 7 bases to trimming and J lost 3 bases; unmatched junction nucleotides: 8. This CDR3 comprises 13 residues. CDR3 in DNA: TGCAGCGACCCTAAAGGGACAGGCTACGAGCAGTACTTC. It specifies CSDPKGTGYEQYF.

This clone showed up just once. The chain has TRBV28 and TRBJ1-2, with no clear D. CDR3 length: 15 amino acids. V was cut by 5 bases and J by 4 bases, with 17 bases left in between. Germline-derived CDR1 and CDR2 are MDHEN and SYDVKM. The CDR3 sequence: CASSPEAATRYGYTF. The CDR3 DNA is TGTGCCAGCAGTCCCGAGGCGGCTACTCGCTATGGCTACACCTTC.

The table lists this clone with a few counts. At the DNA level, this CDR3 is encoded by other sequences in the same sample as well. The V and J genes are TRBV7-9 and TRBJ2-7; 7 bases line up with TRBD2. The CDR3 extends over 14 amino acids. V dropped 0 bases and J dropped 1; count of bases not matched to a gene: 0. Germline CDR1 SEHNR, CDR2 FQNEAQ (reference sequence). CDR3 sequence reads: CASSLAGGSYEQYF. The CDR3 DNA follows: TGTGCCAGCAGCTTAGCGGGAGGGTCCTACGAGCAGTACTTC.

The rearrangement joins TRBV27 to TRBJ1-1; D is ambiguous. Germline values: CDR1 MNHEY, CDR2 SMNVEV (reference sequence). The CDR3 runs to 13 residues. Deletions cut 8 bases from V and 1 base from J, with 11 bases between. The CDR3 reads CASYPAGNTEAFF. In nucleotides, the CDR3 is TGTGCCAGCTACCCCGCGGGGAACACTGAAGCTTTCTTT.

The rearrangement uses TRBV14 and TRBJ2-1; TRBD2 matches at 9 bases. V shed 0 bases, J shed 14 bases, and the junction held 8 bases outside the gene matches. Germline loops: CDR1 SGHDN, CDR2 FVKESK. CDR3 size: 14 residues. The CDR3: CASSQEMGAGGEFF. The CDR3 region has the DNA TGTGCCAGCAGCCAAGAAATGGGAGCGGGAGGAGAGTTCTTC.

This rearrangement joins TRBV29-1 to TRBJ2-7; 7 bases line up with TRBD2. Per germline, CDR1 SQVTM and CDR2 ANQGSEA. J gave up 0 bases and V 5 bases, and 4 bases lay outside the gene matches. This CDR3 region has 13 residues. This chain's CDR3 is CSVNGGDSYEQYF. The CDR3 region has the DNA TGCAGCGTTAATGGGGGGGACTCCTACGAGCAGTACTTC.